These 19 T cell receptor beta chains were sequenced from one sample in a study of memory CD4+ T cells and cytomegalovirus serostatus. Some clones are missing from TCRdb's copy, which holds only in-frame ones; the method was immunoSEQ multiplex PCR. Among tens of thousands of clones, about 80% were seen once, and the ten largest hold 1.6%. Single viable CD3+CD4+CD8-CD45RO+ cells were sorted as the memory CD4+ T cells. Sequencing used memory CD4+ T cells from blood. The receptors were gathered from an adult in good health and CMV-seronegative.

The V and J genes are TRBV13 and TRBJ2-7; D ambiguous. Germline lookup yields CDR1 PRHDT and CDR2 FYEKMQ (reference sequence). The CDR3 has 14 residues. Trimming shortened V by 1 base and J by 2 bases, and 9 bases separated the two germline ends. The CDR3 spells CASSLVAVTYEQYF. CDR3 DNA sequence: TGTGCCAGCAGCTTAGTGGCGGTTACCTACGAGCAGTACTTC.

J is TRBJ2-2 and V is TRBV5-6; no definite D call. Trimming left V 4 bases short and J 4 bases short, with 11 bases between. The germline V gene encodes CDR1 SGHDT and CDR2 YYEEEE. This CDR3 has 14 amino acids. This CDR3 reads CASSPTSTTGELFF. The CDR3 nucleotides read TGTGCCAGCAGCCCTACCTCGACCACCGGGGAGCTGTTTTTT.

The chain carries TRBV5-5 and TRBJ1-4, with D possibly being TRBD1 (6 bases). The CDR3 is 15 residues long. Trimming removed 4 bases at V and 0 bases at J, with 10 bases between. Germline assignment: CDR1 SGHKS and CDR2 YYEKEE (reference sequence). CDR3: CASSRGQTTNEKLFF. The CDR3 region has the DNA TGTGCCAGCAGCCGAGGACAGACAACTAATGAAAAACTGTTTTTT.

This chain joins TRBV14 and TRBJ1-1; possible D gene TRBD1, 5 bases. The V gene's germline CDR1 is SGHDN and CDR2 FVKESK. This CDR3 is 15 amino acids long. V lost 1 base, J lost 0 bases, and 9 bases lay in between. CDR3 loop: CASSQAWGLNTEAFF. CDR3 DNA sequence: TGTGCCAGCAGCCAAGCATGGGGCCTGAACACTGAAGCTTTCTTT. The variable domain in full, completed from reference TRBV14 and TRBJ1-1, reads EAGVTQFPSHSVIEKGQTVTLRCDPISGHDNLYWYRRVMGKEIKFLLHFVKESKQDESGMPNNRFLAERTGGTYSTLKVQPAELEDSGVYFCASSQAWGLNTEAFFGQGTRLTVV.

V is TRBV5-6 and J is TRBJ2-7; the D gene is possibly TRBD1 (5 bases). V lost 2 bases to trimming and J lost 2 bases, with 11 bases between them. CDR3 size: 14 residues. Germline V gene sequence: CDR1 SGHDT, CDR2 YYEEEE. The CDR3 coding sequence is TGTGCCAGCAGCTTCGGGCTAGGGGCCTACGAGCAGTACTTC. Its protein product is CASSFGLGAYEQYF.

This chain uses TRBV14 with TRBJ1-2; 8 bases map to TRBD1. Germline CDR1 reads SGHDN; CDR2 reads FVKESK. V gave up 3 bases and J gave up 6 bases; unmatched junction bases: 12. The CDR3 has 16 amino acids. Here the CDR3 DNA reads TGTGCCAGCAGCCAGAACTTTATCCAGGGGGCCCATGGCTACACCTTC. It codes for CASSQNFIQGAHGYTF.

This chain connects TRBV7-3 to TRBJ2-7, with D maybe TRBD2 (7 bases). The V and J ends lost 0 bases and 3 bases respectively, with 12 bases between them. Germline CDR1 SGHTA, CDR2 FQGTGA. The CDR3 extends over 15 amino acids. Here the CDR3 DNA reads TGTGCCAGCAGCTTAACGGGGGGGCAGAACTACGAGCAGTACTTC. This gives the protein CASSLTGGQNYEQYF.

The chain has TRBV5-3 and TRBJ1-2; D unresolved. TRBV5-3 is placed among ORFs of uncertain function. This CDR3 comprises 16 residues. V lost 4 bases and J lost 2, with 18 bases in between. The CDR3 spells CARSRPRVISNYGYTF. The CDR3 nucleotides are TGTGCCAGAAGCCGGCCGCGGGTCATCTCCAACTATGGCTACACCTTC.

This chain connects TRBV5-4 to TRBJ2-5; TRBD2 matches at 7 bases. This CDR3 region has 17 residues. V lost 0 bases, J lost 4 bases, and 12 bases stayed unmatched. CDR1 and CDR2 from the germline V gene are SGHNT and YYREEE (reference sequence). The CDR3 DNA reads TGTGCCAGCAGCTTGGTCTCAAGCGGGACGGGCGGAGAGACCCAGTACTTC. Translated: CASSLVSSGTGGETQYF.

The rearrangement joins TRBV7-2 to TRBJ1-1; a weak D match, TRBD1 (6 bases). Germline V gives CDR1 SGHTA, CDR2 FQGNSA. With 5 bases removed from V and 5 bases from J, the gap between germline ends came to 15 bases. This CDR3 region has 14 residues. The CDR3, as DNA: TGTGCCAGCAGCGCACAGGGATTTGGGACTGAAGCTTTCTTT. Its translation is CASSAQGFGTEAFF.

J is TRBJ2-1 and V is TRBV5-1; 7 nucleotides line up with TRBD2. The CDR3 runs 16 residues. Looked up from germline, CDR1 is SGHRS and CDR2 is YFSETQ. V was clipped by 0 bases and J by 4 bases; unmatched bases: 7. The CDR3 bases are TGCGCCAGCAGCTTGGCGCTAGCGGTATTATACAATGAGCAGTTCTTC. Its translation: CASSLALAVLYNEQFF.

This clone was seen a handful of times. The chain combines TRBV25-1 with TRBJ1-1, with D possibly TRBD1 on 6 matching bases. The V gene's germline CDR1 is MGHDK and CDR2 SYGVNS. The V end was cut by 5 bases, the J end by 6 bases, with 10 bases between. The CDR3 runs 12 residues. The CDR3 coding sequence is TGTGCCAGCAGTCAGGGGTACGCTGAAGCTTTCTTT. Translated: CASSQGYAEAFF.

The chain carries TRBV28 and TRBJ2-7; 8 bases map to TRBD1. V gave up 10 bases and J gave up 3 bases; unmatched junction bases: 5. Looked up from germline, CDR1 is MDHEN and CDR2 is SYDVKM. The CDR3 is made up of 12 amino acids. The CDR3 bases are TGTGCCACCTCAGGGGGCTTCTACGAGCAGTACTTC. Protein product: CATSGGFYEQYF.

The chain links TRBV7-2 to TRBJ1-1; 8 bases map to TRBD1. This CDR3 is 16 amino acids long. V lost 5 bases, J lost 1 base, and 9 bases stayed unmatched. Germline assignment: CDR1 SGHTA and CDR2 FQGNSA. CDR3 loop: CASSLMRTGRNTEAFF. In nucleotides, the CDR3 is TGTGCCAGCAGCCTCATGCGGACAGGGCGGAACACTGAAGCTTTCTTT.

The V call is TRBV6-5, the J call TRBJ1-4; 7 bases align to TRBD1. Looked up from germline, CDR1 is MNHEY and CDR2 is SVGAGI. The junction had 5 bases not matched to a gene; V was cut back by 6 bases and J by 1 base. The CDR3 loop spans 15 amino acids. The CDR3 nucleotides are TGTGCCAGCAGCCTCAGGGGGGGAACTAATGAAAAACTGTTTTTT. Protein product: CASSLRGGTNEKLFF.

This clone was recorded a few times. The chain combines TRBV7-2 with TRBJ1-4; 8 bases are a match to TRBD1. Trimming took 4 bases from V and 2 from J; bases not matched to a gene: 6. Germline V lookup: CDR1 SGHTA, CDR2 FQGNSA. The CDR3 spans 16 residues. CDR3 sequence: CASSSDRVRTNEKLFF. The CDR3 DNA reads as TGTGCCAGCAGCTCGGACAGGGTCAGGACTAATGAAAAACTGTTTTTT.

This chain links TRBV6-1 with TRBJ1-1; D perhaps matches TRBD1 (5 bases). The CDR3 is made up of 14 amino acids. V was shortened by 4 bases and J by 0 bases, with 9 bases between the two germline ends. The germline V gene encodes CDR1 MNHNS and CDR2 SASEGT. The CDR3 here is CASSVGPLNTEAFF. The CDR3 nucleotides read TGTGCCAGCAGTGTGGGACCGTTGAACACTGAAGCTTTCTTT.

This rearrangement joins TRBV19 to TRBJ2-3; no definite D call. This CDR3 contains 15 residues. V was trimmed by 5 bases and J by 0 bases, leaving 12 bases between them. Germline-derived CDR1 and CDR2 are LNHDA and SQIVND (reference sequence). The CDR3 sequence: CASSQQNPSTDTQYF. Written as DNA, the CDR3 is TGTGCCAGTAGTCAACAGAATCCTAGCACAGATACGCAGTATTTT. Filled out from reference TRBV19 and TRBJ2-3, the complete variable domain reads DGGITQSPKYLFRKEGQNVTLSCEQNLNHDAMYWYRQDPGQGLRLIYYSQIVNDFQKGDIAEGYSVSREKKESFPLTVTSAQKNPTAFYLCASSQQNPSTDTQYFGPGTRLTVL.

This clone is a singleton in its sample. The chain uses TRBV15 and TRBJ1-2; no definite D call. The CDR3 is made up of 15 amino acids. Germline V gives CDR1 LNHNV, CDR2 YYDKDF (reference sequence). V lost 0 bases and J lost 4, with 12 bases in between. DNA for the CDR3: TGTGCCACCAGCAGAGATAGGGAGGACCTCTATGGCTACACCTTC. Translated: CATSRDREDLYGYTF.